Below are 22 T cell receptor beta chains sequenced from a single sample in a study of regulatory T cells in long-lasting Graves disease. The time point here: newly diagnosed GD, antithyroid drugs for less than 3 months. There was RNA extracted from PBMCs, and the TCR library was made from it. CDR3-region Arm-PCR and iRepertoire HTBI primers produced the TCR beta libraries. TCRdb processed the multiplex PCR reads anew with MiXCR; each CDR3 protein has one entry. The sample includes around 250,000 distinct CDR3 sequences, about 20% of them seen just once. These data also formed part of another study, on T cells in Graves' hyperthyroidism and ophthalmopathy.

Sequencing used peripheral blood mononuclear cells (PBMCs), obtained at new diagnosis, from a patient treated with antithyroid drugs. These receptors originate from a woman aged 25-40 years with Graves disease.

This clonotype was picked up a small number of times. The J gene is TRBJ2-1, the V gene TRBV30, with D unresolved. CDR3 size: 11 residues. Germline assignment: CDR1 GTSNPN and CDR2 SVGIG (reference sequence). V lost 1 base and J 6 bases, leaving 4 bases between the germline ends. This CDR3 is CAWSGINEQFF. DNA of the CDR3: TGTGCCTGGAGTGGGATCAATGAGCAGTTCTTC.

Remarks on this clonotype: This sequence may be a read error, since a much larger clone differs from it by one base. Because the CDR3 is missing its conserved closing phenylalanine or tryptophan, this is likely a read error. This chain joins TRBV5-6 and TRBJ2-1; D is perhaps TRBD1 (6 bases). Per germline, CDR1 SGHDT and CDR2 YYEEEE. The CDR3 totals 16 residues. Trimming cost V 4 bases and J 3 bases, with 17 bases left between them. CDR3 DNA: TGTGCCAGCAGCCTAGGTCGGGACATCCTCTACAATGAGCAGTTCCTC. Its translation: CASSLGRDILYNEQFL.

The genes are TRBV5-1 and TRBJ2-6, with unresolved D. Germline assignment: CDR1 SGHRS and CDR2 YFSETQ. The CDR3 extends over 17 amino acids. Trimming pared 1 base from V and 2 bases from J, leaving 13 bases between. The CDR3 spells CASSLKDWQAGANVLTF. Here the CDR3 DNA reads TGCGCCAGCAGCTTGAAAGATTGGCAAGCTGGGGCCAACGTCCTGACTTTC.

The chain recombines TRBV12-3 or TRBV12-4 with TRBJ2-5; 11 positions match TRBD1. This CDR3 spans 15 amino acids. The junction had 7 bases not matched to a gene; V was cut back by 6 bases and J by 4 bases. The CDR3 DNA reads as TGTGCCAGCAGCCCGGGACAGGGGGGAGTAGAGACCCAGTACTTC. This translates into CASSPGQGGVETQYF.

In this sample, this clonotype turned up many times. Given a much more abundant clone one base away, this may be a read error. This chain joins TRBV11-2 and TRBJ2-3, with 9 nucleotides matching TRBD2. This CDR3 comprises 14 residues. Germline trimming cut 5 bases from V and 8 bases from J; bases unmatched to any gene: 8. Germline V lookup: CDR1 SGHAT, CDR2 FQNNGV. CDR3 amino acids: CASSQRGEGGTQYF. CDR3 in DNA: TGTGCCAGCAGCCAGCGGGGGGAAGGAGGTACGCAGTATTTT.

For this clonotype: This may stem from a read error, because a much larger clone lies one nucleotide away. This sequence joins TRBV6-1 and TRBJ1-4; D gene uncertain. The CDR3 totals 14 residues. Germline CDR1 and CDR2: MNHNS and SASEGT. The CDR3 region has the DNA TGTGCCAGCAGTGAATTGAGGATTAATGAAAAACCGTTTTTT. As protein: CASSELRINEKPFF.

CDR3 in amino acids: CASWGQGNTEAFF. The CDR3 DNA sequence: TGTGCCAGCTGGGGGCAGGGGAACACTGAAGCTTTCTTT. The chain couples TRBV6-2 or TRBV6-3 to TRBJ1-1; TRBD1 might be the D (6 bases). V lost 8 bases, J lost 1 base, and 11 bases lay in between. The germline CDR1 and CDR2 sequences are MNHEY and SVGEGT. This CDR3 spans 13 amino acids.

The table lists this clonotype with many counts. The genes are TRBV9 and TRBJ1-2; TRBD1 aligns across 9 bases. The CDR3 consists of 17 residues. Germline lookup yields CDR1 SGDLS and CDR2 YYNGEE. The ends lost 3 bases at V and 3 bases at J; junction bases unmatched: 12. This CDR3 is CASSAPRGTGLDYGYTF. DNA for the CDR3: TGTGCCAGCAGCGCTCCGAGGGGGACAGGGCTGGACTATGGCTACACCTTC.

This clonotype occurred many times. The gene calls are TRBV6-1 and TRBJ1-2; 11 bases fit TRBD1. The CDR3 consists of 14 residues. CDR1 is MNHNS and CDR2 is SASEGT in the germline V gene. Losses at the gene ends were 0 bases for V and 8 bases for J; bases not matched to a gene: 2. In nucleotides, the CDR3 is TGTGCCAGCAGTGAAGCGGGACAGGGGGTAGGCTACACCTTC. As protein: CASSEAGQGVGYTF.

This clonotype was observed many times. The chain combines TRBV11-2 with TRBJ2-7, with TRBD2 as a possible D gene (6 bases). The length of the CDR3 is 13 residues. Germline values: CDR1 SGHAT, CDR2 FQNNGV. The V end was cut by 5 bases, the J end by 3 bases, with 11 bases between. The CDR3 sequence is CASSRSGDYEQYF. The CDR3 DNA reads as TGTGCCAGCAGCAGGTCGGGGGACTACGAGCAGTACTTC.

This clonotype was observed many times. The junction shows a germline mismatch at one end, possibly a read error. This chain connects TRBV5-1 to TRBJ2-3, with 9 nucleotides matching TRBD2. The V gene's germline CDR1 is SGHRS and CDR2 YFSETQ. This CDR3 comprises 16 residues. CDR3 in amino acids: CASSLVLAGSTDTQYF. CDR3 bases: TGTGCCAGCAGCTTGGTGCTAGCGGGGAGCACAGATACGCAGTATTTT.

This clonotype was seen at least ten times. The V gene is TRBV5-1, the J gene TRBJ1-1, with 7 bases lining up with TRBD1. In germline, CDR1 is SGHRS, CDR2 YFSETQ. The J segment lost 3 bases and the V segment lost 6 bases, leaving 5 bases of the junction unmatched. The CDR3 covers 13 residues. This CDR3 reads CASIGQDHTEAFF. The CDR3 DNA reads TGCGCCAGCATAGGACAGGACCACACTGAAGCTTTCTTT.

The chain's CDR3 is CASSPGQLGSPLHF. The CDR3 nucleotides read TGTGCCAGCTCGCCGGGACAGTTGGGTTCACCCCTCCACTTT. The chain links TRBV7-9 to TRBJ1-6, with 7 bases fitting TRBD1. Germline assignment: CDR1 SEHNR and CDR2 FQNEAQ (reference sequence). V lost 8 bases and J lost 9; bases outside the gene matches: 10. The CDR3 is made up of 14 amino acids.

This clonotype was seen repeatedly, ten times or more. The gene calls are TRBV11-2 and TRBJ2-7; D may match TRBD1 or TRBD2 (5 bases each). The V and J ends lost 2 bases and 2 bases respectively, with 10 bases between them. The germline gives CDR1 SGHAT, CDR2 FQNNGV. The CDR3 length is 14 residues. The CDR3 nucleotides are TGTGCCAGCAGCTTAAGCAGGGAGCCCTACGAGCAGTACTTC. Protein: CASSLSREPYEQYF.

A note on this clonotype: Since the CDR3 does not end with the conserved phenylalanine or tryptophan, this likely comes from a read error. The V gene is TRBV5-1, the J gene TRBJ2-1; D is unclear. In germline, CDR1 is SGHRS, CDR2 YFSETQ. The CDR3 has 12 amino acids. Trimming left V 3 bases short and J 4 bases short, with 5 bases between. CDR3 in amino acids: CASSSNYNEQFI. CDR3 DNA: TGCGCCAGCAGCTCTAATTACAATGAGCAGTTCATC.

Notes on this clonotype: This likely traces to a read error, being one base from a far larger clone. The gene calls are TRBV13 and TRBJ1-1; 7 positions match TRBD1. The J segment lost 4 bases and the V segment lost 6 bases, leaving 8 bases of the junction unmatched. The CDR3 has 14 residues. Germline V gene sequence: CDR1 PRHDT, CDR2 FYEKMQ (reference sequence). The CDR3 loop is CASRLGQQSTEAFF. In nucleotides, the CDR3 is TGTGCCAGCAGGCTGGGACAGCAGAGCACTGAAGCTTTCTTT.

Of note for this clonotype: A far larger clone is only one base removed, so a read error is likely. The CDR3 loop is CASSLGLARWRTQGTQYF. CDR3 nucleotide sequence: TGTGCCAGCAGCTTAGGACTAGCGAGATGGAGGACCCAAGGGACCCAGTACTTC. This chain links TRBV11-2 with TRBJ2-5; TRBD2 matches 8 bases. The CDR3 totals 18 residues. Germline V gene sequence: CDR1 SGHAT, CDR2 FQNNGV.

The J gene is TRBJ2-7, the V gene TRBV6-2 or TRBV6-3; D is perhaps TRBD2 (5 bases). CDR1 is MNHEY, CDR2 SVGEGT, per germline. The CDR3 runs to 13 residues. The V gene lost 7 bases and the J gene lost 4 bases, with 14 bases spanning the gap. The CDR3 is CASMEEMGYEQYF. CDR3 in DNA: TGTGCCAGCATGGAGGAGATGGGTTACGAGCAGTACTTC.

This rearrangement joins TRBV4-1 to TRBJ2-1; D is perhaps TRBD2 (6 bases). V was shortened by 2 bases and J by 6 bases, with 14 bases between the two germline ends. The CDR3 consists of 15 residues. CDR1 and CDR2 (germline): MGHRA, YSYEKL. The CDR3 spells CASSQFFGGFNEQFF. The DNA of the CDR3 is TGCGCCAGCAGCCAATTCTTCGGGGGATTCAATGAGCAGTTCTTC.

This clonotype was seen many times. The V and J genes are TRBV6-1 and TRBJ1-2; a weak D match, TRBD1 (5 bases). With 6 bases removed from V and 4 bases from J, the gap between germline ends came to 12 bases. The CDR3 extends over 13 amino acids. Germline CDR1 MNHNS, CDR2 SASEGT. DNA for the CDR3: TGTGCCAGCAGAGAGGGACTTAGCTATGGCTACACCTTC. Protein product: CASREGLSYGYTF.

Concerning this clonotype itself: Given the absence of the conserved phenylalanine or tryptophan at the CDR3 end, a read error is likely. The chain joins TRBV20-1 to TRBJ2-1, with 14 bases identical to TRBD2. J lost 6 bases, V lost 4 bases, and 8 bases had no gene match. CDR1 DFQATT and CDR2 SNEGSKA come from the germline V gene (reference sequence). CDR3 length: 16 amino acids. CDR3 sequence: CSATGTSGRAGNEQFL. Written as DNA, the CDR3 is TGCAGTGCTACCGGGACTAGCGGGAGAGCGGGCAATGAGCAGTTCCTC.

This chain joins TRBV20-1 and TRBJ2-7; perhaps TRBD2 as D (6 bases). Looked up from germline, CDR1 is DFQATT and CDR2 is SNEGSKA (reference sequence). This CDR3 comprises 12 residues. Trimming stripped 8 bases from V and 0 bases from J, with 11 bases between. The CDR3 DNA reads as TGCAGTTCGGGACTTAGCTCCTACGAGCAGTACTTC. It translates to CSSGLSSYEQYF.